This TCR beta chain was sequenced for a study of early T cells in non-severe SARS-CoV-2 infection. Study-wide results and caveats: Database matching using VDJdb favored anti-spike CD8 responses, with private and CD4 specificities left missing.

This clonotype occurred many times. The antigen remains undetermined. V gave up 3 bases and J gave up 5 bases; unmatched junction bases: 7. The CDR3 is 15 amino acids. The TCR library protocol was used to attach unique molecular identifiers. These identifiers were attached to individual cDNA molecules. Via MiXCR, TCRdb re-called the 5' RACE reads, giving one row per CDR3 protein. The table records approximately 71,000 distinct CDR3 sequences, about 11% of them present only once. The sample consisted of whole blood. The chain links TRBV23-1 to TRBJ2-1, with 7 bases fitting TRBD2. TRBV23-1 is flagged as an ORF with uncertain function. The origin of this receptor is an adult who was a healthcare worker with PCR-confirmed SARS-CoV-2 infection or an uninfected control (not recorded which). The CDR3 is CASSHPWEGNNEQFF. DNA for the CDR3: TGCGCCAGCAGTCATCCATGGGAGGGGAACAATGAGCAGTTCTTC.